One T cell receptor (beta chain) is described in this entry. Its cognate antigen has yet to be identified. Qualities for individual bases were not recorded, and no much larger clone is one base off. V is clipped by 7 bases and J by 6 bases, and the sequence between their germline boundaries is 12 bases long. The CDR3, from cysteine to phenylalanine, totals 12 residues. Of the read, only the CDR3 DNA is kept; its 36 bases are in frame from base 1. CDR1 and CDR2 were assigned from the germline V gene as SGHNT and YENEEA. The sample is drawn from a study of T cell changes during pregnancy in multiple sclerosis (dated 2019 in TCRdb). Regarding the study in general: Changes in the T cell repertoire over the course of pregnancy were examined in this study in women with multiple sclerosis.

Library preparation was by the immunoSEQ multiplex PCR assay. This is the immuneACCESS table as TCRdb keeps it, with only in-frame sequences that have V and J called. A part of the clones is gone; compared with another copy, unresolved V genes explain less than half, and the rest is unexplained. The table for this sample lists tens of thousands of clones; 90% of them were counted only once. The ten largest account for approximately 12% of the sample. This sequence was found in a female donor with multiple sclerosis, enrolled in a pregnancy study. The rearrangement joined TRBV11-3 to TRBJ1-1; matching of 6 bases hints at TRBD1 as the D gene. The sample was CD8+ T cells from peripheral blood mononuclear cells, taken in the first trimester of pregnancy. In nucleotide form, the sequence is TGTGCCAGCAAGGGACAAACACCTGAAGCTTTCTTT. Translated, this gives CASKGQTPEAFF.